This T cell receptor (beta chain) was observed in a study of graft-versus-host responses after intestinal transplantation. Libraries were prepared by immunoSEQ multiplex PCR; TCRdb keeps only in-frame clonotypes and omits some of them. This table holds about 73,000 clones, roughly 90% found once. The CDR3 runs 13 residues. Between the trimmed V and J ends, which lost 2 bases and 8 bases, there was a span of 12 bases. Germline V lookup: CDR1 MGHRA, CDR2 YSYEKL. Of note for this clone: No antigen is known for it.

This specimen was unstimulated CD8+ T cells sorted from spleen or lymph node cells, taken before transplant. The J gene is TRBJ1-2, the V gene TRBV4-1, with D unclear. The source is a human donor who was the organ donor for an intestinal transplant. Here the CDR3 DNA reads TGCGCCAGCAGCCAACCCGACTTTAAAGGCTACACCTTC. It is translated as CASSQPDFKGYTF.